These T cell receptor beta chains were read from a single sample in a study of T cell clonotyping in hematopoietic cell transplantation. Repertoires were generated with immunoSEQ multiplex PCR, while TCRdb's copy carries only in-frame clones and drops some. This sample yields around 9,100 clones, of which 75% to 80% are seen a single time; 16% belongs to the top ten. The material sequenced was PBMCs, taken 180 days after allogeneic stem cell transplant. Receptors were obtained from a male patient aged 40-50 years who had an allogeneic stem cell transplant from a related donor, so the T cells may come from the graft donor. Some clones in this sample may be carry-over from other donors' samples. The CDR3 runs from the conserved cysteine through the conserved F or W. The order of the fields is CDR3 protein, V gene, CDR3 length.

CASSLVGGYEQYF,TRBV5-5,13
CASSQDRGRYEQYF,TRBV4-2,14
CASSLALGLAGGGEQFF,TRBV5-1,17
CARQGTTEAFF,TRBV2,11
CASSGGSSYNSPLHF,TRBV19,15
CASSLGQGVIYEQYF,TRBV5-1,15
CASTPGDRTNEKLFF,TRBV28,15
CASSDQYRRQGARNEQFF,TRBV6-1,18
CAWSIRGSDTQYF,TRBV30,13
CASSYPEEAFF,TRBV6-6,11
CAGSPHTDGYGYTF,TRBV6-5,14
CASSEIGDTQYF,TRBV6-1,12
CAWSVRGIISGNTIYF,TRBV30,16
CASSPRGTNEQFF,TRBV5-1,13
CASSYSRDSRSPESFF,TRBV6-5,16
CASSGKREIYEQYF,TRBV27,14